These 21 T cell receptor beta chains were sequenced from one sample in a study of cytomegalovirus exposure and HLA in healthy donors. PCR primers comprised 60 Vbeta and 13 Jbeta primers. Data came from immunoSEQ multiplex PCR; TCRdb stores just in-frame clones and leaves some out. Here the sample spans approximately 68,000 clones, roughly 80% being singletons. Sequences were obtained from PBMCs. These receptor sequences come from a woman younger than 45 in good health and CMV-seropositive.

The chain employs TRBV9 and TRBJ1-4; D unresolved. V gave up 4 bases and J gave up 4 bases, with 17 bases separating them. The CDR3 contains 16 residues. Germline V gives CDR1 SGDLS, CDR2 YYNGEE. In DNA form, the CDR3 reads TGTGCCAGCAGCTCGCTCTCCGGGGAGGGTAATGAAAAACTGTTTTTT. Residues: CASSSLSGEGNEKLFF.

The chain employs TRBV27 and TRBJ2-3, with 12 bases aligning to TRBD2. V shed 6 bases, J shed 6 bases, and the junction held 16 bases outside the gene matches. The CDR3 length is 18 residues. Germline-derived CDR1 and CDR2 are MNHEY and SMNVEV (reference sequence). CDR3 in amino acids: CASSILAGGSGWVDTQYF. CDR3 coding DNA: TGTGCCAGCAGCATACTAGCGGGAGGCTCCGGTTGGGTGGATACGCAGTATTTT.

The chain combines TRBV27 with TRBJ2-1, with TRBD1 identical over 7 bases. V gave up 8 bases and J gave up 9 bases; unmatched junction bases: 22. The CDR3 runs to 17 residues. Germline V gene sequence: CDR1 MNHEY, CDR2 SMNVEV (reference sequence). CDR3 sequence reads: CASGPRPRDSFLGEQFF. DNA for the CDR3: TGTGCCAGCGGGCCTCGGCCCCGGGACAGTTTTTTGGGTGAGCAGTTCTTC.

The gene calls are TRBV28 and TRBJ1-2; 8 nucleotides line up with TRBD1. The trim removed 4 bases at V and 4 bases at J, leaving 8 bases unmatched. Germline V lookup: CDR1 MDHEN, CDR2 SYDVKM. This CDR3 is built from 15 residues. DNA for the CDR3: TGTGCCAGCAGTTGGTCCGGAACAGGGGGCTATGGCTACACCTTC. Translation: CASSWSGTGGYGYTF.

This sequence joins TRBV23-1 and TRBJ2-6; a weak D match, TRBD1 (6 bases). TRBV23-1 is an ORF for which the function is uncertain. The CDR3 runs 17 residues. Trimming cost V 8 bases and J 0 bases, with 17 bases left between them. CDR3 sequence: CASRDTRPGSGANVLTF. The CDR3 bases are TGCGCCAGCCGGGACACTCGACCCGGCTCTGGGGCCAACGTCCTGACTTTC.

V usage is TRBV7-3 and J usage is TRBJ2-3, with D perhaps matching TRBD2 (6 bases). Between the trimmed V and J ends, which lost 5 bases and 2 bases, there was a span of 17 bases. Germline V lookup: CDR1 SGHTA, CDR2 FQGTGA. The CDR3 has 16 residues. The CDR3 nucleotides read TGTGCCAGCAGCGCCGAAGGGGACTTGTACACAGATACGCAGTATTTT. Protein: CASSAEGDLYTDTQYF. The complete variable domain, with remaining parts taken from reference TRBV7-3 and TRBJ2-3, reads GAGVSQTPSNKVTEKGKYVELRCDPISGHTALYWYRQSLGQGPEFLIYFQGTGAADDSGLPNDRFFAVRPEGSVSTLKIQRTERGDSAVYLCASSAEGDLYTDTQYFGPGTRLTVL.

The genes are TRBV9 and TRBJ2-1, with TRBD2 identical over 9 bases. The germline V gene has CDR1 SGDLS and CDR2 YYNGEE. V shed 0 bases, J shed 5 bases, and the junction held 6 bases outside the gene matches. This CDR3 has 16 residues. The CDR3 DNA reads as TGTGCCAGCAGCGTAGGGGAGCTAGCGGGAAACAATGAGCAGTTCTTC. It codes for CASSVGELAGNNEQFF.

The chain couples TRBV27 to TRBJ2-7; the match to TRBD1 covers 8 bases. The germline V gene encodes CDR1 MNHEY and CDR2 SMNVEV (reference sequence). The CDR3 loop spans 15 amino acids. Trimming cost V 5 bases and J 2 bases; bases outside gene matches: 8. The CDR3 DNA follows: TGTGCCAGCAGTCCCCGAACCAGGGGGCCCTACGAGCAGTACTTC. Encoded protein: CASSPRTRGPYEQYF.

This clone was found once. This sequence joins TRBV7-9 and TRBJ2-7; TRBD1 might be the D (6 bases). V gave up 1 base and J gave up 2 bases, with 12 bases separating them. This CDR3 comprises 15 residues. Germline V CDR1 and CDR2: SEHNR, FQNEAQ (reference sequence). The CDR3 is CASSLGQGPTYEQYF. CDR3 DNA: TGTGCCAGCAGCTTAGGGCAGGGGCCAACCTACGAGCAGTACTTC. The complete variable domain, with remaining parts taken from reference TRBV7-9 and TRBJ2-7, reads DTGVSQNPRHKITKRGQNVTFRCDPISEHNRLYWYRQTLGQGPEFLTYFQNEAQLEKSRLLSDRFSAERPKGSFSTLEIQRTEQGDSAMYLCASSLGQGPTYEQYFGPGTRLTVT.

In this sample, this clone turned up a few times. V and J are TRBV10-3 and TRBJ2-1, with 9 nucleotides matching TRBD2. The CDR3 sequence is 13 residues long. The germline V gene has CDR1 ENHRY and CDR2 SYGVKD. The V segment lost 10 bases and the J segment 5 bases; nucleotides outside the gene matches: 6. This chain's CDR3 is CATRASGNNEQFF. In DNA form, the CDR3 reads TGTGCCACAAGGGCTAGCGGGAACAATGAGCAGTTCTTC.

As regards this clone: This CDR3 fails to terminate in the conserved phenylalanine or tryptophan, so it likely reflects a read error. The chain is built from TRBV6-4 and TRBJ2-6, with 11 nucleotides matching TRBD2. The germline V gene has CDR1 MRHNA and CDR2 SNTAGT. The CDR3 spans 18 residues. V shed 2 bases and J 0 bases; nucleotides not matched to a gene: 3. CDR3 DNA: TGTGCCAGCAGTGACGGGACTAGCGGCCTCTCTGGGGCCAACGTCCTGACTGTC. Residues: CASSDGTSGLSGANVLTV.

This clone has just a few counts. V usage is TRBV6-6 and J usage is TRBJ2-1; a possible D gene is TRBD1 (6 bases). Germline V lookup: CDR1 MNHNY, CDR2 SVGAGI (reference sequence). CDR3 length: 14 amino acids. The V and J ends lost 4 bases and 4 bases respectively, with 11 bases between them. The CDR3 loop reads CASSLEGDYNEQFF. The CDR3 nucleotides are TGTGCCAGCAGTTTAGAGGGGGATTACAATGAGCAGTTCTTC.

The gene calls are TRBV9 and TRBJ2-1; TRBD2 matches at 8 bases. The CDR3 spans 15 residues. With 3 bases clipped from V and 6 bases from J, the junction kept 8 bases outside the gene matches. The germline gives CDR1 SGDLS, CDR2 YYNGEE. CDR3 nucleotide sequence: TGTGCCAGCAGCGCCCGAGCGGGAGCTTCCAATGAGCAGTTCTTC. Translated, it gives CASSARAGASNEQFF.

The chain is built from TRBV30 and TRBJ1-1; TRBD1 matches 7 bases. Germline V gives CDR1 GTSNPN, CDR2 SVGIG (reference sequence). With 1 base clipped from V and 1 base from J, the junction kept 3 bases outside the gene matches. This CDR3 is 14 amino acids long. The CDR3, as DNA: TGTGCCTGGAGTGCCCGACAGGGGAACACTGAAGCTTTCTTT. Protein product: CAWSARQGNTEAFF.

The chain recombines TRBV11-2 with TRBJ2-3; 12 positions match TRBD2. This CDR3 has 17 amino acids. Unmatched junction bases numbered 8, after V lost 5 bases and J lost 2 bases. The germline gives CDR1 SGHAT, CDR2 FQNNGV. The CDR3 DNA sequence: TGTGCCAGCAGCCATGTACTAGCGGGAGGACCCACAGATACGCAGTATTTT. This encodes CASSHVLAGGPTDTQYF.

The V gene is TRBV21-1, the J gene TRBJ2-7; the D segment call TRBD1 is taken from the table without a DNA check. TRBV21-1 is an annotated pseudogene. CDR3 length: 15 residues. CDR3 region: CASSKEGGQSYEQYF. The DNA of the CDR3 is TGTGCCAGCAGCAAAGAGGGCGGACAGTCCTACGAGCAGTACTTC.

The DNA of the CDR3 is TGTGCCAGCAGTTTCGGCAGGGGGCAATACGAGCAGTACTTC. It is translated as CASSFGRGQYEQYF. The chain combines TRBV27 with TRBJ2-7; 8 positions match TRBD1. CDR1 and CDR2 from the germline V gene are MNHEY and SMNVEV (reference sequence). V lost 3 bases to trimming and J lost 4 bases; unmatched junction nucleotides: 5. The CDR3 totals 14 residues.

The CDR3 coding sequence is TGTGCCAGCAGCTTAGTCTCGAGGGAGCAGTACTTC. As protein: CASSLVSREQYF. This chain joins TRBV11-2 and TRBJ2-7; D gene unclear. Germline CDR1 SGHAT, CDR2 FQNNGV. V lost 1 base and J lost 7, with 8 bases in between. This CDR3 is 12 amino acids long.

The table lists this clone with many counts. The chain uses TRBV28 and TRBJ1-1, with D possibly being TRBD1 (6 bases). Germline V gene data show CDR1 as MDHEN and CDR2 as SYDVKM. The CDR3 sequence is 15 residues long. Trimming removed 2 bases at V and 0 bases at J, with 10 bases between. The CDR3 DNA sequence: TGTGCCAGCAGTTTAGGGCAGGGGTTGAACACTGAAGCTTTCTTT. Protein: CASSLGQGLNTEAFF.

The V gene is TRBV19, the J gene TRBJ1-1; the match to TRBD1 covers 10 bases. This CDR3 contains 15 residues. V gave up 3 bases and J gave up 11 bases; unmatched junction bases: 12. CDR1 is LNHDA and CDR2 is SQIVND in the germline V gene (reference sequence). CDR3 protein: CASSIFGQGEVEAFF. The DNA of the CDR3 is TGTGCCAGTAGTATTTTCGGACAGGGGGAAGTGGAGGCTTTCTTT.

The genes are TRBV5-6 and TRBJ2-2; TRBD1 matches 12 bases. The CDR3 covers 16 residues. Trimming at V came to 0 bases and at J to 7 bases, leaving 4 bases not matched to a gene. CDR1 is SGHDT, CDR2 YYEEEE, per germline. The CDR3 DNA reads as TGTGCCAGCAGCTTGGGGGACAGGGGGCCTTTCGGGGAGCTGTTTTTT. Its protein is CASSLGDRGPFGELFF.